This record concerns one T cell receptor (beta chain) sequence. The table came from immunoSEQ multiplex PCR; TCRdb's copy has only in-frame clones and leaves some out. The table has hundreds of thousands of clones, 80% to 90% seen once. Everyone who took part was roughly 18 to 100 years old, and they came from fewer than 25 US areas. This entry is derived from a study of blood T cell repertoires in COVID-19. Trimming took 0 bases from V and 2 from J, leaving 14 bases between them. The CDR3 loop spans 17 amino acids. CDR1 is LNHDA and CDR2 is SQIVND in the germline V gene (reference sequence). This chain connects TRBV19 to TRBJ2-1; TRBD2 is a possible D gene (6 bases). The sample comprised PBMCs or T cells enriched from blood (not recorded which). This TCR came from a man aged 18-30 years who had recovered from COVID-19. CDR3 amino acids: CASSIDLGGEAYNEQFF. The CDR3, as DNA: TGTGCCAGTAGTATAGATTTGGGCGGGGAGGCCTACAATGAGCAGTTCTTC.